Listed here are 5 T cell receptor beta chains from one sample, sequenced in a study of blood T cell repertoires in COVID-19. Clones were read by immunoSEQ multiplex PCR, and TCRdb kept only the in-frame ones, dropping some. This table has over 130,000 clones, about nine tenths appearing once. The specimen sequenced was peripheral blood. Receptors originate from a human donor with COVID-19, enrolled during active disease. The donor label of this sample is uncertain.

The rearrangement joins TRBV18 to TRBJ2-1; D is uncertain. V shed 0 bases and J shed 3 bases, with 9 bases lying between them. Germline V gene sequence: CDR1 KGHSH, CDR2 LQKENI. This CDR3 comprises 15 residues. Here the CDR3 reads CASSPPGQDYNEQFF. CDR3 nucleotides: TGTGCCAGCTCACCACCGGGCCAGGACTACAATGAGCAGTTCTTC.

The V gene is TRBV9, the J gene TRBJ1-2, with a weak D call TRBD1 (5 bases). V was trimmed by 3 bases and J by 8 bases, leaving 20 bases between them. The CDR3 contains 15 residues. Looked up from germline, CDR1 is SGDLS and CDR2 is YYNGEE. The CDR3 nucleotides are TGTGCCAGCAGCGCAGCTGGGGGGAGGGTGTGGGGCTACACCTTC. This codes for CASSAAGGRVWGYTF.

The chain recombines TRBV20-1 with TRBJ2-7; 9 bases are a match to TRBD2. This CDR3 region has 13 residues. With 3 bases clipped from V and 4 bases from J, the junction kept 4 bases outside the gene matches. Germline CDR1 is DFQATT and CDR2 is SNEGSKA (reference sequence). The CDR3 region is CSASSGGRYEQYF. In nucleotides, the CDR3 is TGCAGTGCTAGTAGCGGGGGACGTTACGAGCAGTACTTC.

The chain employs TRBV11-2 and TRBJ1-2, with D possibly being TRBD1 (5 bases). The CDR3 covers 14 residues. Germline CDR1 SGHAT, CDR2 FQNNGV. The ends were cut back, 1 base at V and 4 bases at J, with 10 bases in the middle. The CDR3 DNA reads as TGTGCCAGCAGCTTAGGCAGGGCTAGCTATGGCTACACCTTC. This gives the protein CASSLGRASYGYTF.

The chain links TRBV5-1 to TRBJ2-3; 10 bases are shared with TRBD2. Trimming at V came to 1 base and at J to 3 bases, leaving 11 bases not matched to a gene. There are 18 residues in the CDR3. Germline loops: CDR1 SGHRS, CDR2 YFSETQ. In DNA, the CDR3 is TGCGCCAGCAGCTTGTGGAGCGGGGGGGCCGGGAGGACAGATACGCAGTATTTT. Its protein is CASSLWSGGAGRTDTQYF. The whole variable domain, filled in from reference TRBV5-1 and TRBJ2-3, reads KAGVTQTPRYLIKTRGQQVTLSCSPISGHRSVSWYQQTPGQGLQFLFEYFSETQRNKGNFPGRFSGRQFSNSRSEMNVSTLELGDSALYLCASSLWSGGAGRTDTQYFGPGTRLTVL.